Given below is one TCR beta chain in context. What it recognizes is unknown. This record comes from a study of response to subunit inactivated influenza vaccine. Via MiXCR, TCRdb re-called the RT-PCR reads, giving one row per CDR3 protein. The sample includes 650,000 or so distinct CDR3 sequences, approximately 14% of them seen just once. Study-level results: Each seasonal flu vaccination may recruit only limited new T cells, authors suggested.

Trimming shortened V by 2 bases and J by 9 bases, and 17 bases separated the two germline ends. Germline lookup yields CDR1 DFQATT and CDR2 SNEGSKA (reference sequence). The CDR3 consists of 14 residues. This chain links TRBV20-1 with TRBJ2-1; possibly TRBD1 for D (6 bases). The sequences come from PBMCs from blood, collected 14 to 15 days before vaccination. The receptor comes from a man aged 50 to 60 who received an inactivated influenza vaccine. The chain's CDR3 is CSARRTPGEREQFF. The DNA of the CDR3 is TGCAGTGCTAGACGGACTCCAGGGGAGCGTGAGCAGTTCTTC.